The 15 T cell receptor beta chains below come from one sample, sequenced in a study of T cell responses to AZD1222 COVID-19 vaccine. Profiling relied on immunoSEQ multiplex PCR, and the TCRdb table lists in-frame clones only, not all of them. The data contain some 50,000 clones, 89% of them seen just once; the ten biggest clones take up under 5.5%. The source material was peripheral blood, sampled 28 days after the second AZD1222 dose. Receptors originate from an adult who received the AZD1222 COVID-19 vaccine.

The CDR3 sequence: CASRSGTGSGYTF. The CDR3 DNA sequence: TGTGCCAGCAGGTCCGGGACAGGGTCTGGCTACACCTTC. V is TRBV2 and J is TRBJ1-2; 9 positions agree with TRBD1. Trimming cost V 6 bases and J 7 bases; bases outside gene matches: 6. The CDR3 length is 13 residues. The germline CDR1 and CDR2 sequences are SNHLY and FYNNEI.

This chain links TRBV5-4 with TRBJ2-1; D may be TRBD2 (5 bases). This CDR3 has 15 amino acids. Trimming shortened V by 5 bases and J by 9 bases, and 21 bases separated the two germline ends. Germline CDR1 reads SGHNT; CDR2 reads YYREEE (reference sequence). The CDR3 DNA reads TGTGCCAGCAGGTCGCCCCTACTAGAGTCGGGTGAGCAGTTCTTC. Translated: CASRSPLLESGEQFF.

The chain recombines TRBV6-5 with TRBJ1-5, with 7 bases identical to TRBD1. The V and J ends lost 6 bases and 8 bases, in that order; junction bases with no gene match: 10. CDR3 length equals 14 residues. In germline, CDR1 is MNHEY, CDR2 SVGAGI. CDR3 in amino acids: CASRPGQIWKPQHF. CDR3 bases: TGTGCCAGCAGGCCGGGACAGATTTGGAAGCCCCAGCATTTT.

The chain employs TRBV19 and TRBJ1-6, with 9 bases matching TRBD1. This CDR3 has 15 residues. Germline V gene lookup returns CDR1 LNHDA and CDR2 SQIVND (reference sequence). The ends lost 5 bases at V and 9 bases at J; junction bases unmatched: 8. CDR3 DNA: TGTGCCAGTAGTCACCGGGACAGGGTTTCTTCACCCCTCCACTTT. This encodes CASSHRDRVSSPLHF.

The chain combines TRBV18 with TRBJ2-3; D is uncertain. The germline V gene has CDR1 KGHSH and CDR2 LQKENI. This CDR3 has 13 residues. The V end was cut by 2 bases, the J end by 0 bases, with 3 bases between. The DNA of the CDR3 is TGTGCCAGCTCACCATCAAGCACAGATACGCAGTATTTT. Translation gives CASSPSSTDTQYF. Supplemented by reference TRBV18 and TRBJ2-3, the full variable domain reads NAGVMQNPRHLVRRRGQEARLRCSPMKGHSHVYWYRQLPEEGLKFMVYLQKENIIDESGMPKERFSAEFPKEGPSILRIQQVVRGDSAAYFCASSPSSTDTQYFGPGTRLTVL.

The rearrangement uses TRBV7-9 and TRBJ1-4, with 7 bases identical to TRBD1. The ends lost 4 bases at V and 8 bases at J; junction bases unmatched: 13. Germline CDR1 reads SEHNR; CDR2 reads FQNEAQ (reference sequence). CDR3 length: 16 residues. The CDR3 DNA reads TGTGCCAGCAGCTCTCCCTTCCGCAGGGGGAGCGAAAAACTGTTTTTT. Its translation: CASSSPFRRGSEKLFF.

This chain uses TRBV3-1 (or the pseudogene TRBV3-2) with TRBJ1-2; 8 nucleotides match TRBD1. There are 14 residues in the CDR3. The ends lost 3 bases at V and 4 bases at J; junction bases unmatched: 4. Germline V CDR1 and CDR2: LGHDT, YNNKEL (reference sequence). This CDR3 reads CASSQLDRAYGYTF. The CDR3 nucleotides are TGTGCCAGCAGCCAGTTGGACAGGGCCTATGGCTACACCTTC.

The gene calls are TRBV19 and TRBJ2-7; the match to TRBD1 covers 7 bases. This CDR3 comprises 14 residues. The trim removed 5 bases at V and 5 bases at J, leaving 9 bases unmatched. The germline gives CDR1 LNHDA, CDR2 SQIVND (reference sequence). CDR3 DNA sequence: TGTGCCAGTAGTCCCCGGCAGGGGGTCGACGAGCAGTACTTC. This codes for CASSPRQGVDEQYF.

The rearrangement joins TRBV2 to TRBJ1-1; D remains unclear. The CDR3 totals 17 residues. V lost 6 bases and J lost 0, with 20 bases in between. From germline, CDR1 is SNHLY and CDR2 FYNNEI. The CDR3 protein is CASSPRPWQEVNTEAFF. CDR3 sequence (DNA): TGTGCCAGCAGCCCTCGGCCTTGGCAGGAGGTGAACACTGAAGCTTTCTTT.

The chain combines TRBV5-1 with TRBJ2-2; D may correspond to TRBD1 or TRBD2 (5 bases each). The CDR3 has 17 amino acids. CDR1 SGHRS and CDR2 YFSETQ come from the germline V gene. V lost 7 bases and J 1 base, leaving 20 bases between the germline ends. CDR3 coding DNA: TGCGCCAGCCTCGGTGGGACGGACACGCTGAACACCGGGGAGCTGTTTTTT. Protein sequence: CASLGGTDTLNTGELFF.

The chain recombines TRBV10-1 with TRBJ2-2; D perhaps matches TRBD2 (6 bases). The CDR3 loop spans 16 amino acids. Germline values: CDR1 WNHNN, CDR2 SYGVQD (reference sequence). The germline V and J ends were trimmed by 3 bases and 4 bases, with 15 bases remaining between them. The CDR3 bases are TGCGCCAGCAGTGACCCTTCTGGGACTCGCACCGGGGAGCTGTTTTTT. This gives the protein CASSDPSGTRTGELFF.

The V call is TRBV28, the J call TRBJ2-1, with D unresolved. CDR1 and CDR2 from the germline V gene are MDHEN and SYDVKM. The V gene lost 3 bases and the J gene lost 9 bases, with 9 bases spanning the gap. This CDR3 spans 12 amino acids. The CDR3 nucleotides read TGTGCCAGCAGTTTCGGTCGTTCTGAGCAGTTCTTC. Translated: CASSFGRSEQFF.

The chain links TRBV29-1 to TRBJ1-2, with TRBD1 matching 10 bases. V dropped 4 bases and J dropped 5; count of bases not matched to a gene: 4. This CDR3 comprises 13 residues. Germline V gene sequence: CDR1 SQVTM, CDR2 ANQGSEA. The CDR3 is CSVGGQGRYGYTF. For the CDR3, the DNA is TGCAGCGTTGGGGGACAGGGGAGATATGGCTACACCTTC.

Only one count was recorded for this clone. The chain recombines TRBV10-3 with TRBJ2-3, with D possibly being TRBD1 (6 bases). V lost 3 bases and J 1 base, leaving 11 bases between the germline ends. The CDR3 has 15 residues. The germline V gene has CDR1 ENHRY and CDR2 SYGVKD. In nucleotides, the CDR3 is TGTGCCATCAGTGATCAGTCAGGGGGCACAGATACGCAGTATTTT. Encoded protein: CAISDQSGGTDTQYF.

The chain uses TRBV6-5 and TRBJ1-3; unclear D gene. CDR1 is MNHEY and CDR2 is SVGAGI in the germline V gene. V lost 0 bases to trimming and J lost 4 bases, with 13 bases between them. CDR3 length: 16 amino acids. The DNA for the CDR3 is TGTGCCAGCAGTTACTCGATTTTGGGGTCCGGAAACACCATATATTTT. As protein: CASSYSILGSGNTIYF.